What follows are 5 T cell receptor beta chains derived from one specimen sequenced in a study of CD4 T cells in relation to SARS-CoV-2 and coronaviruses. Unexposed donor CD4+ T cells date from about 2010-2019, before the COVID-19 pandemic. After nine to ten days of culture, CD4+ T cells were isolated. No antigen is known for these receptors. The protocol was immunoSEQ multiplex PCR, while the TCRdb copy is restricted to in-frame clones and leaves out a portion. The sample holds about 11,000 clones, 84% seen once. The specimen was CD4+ T cells from PBMCs, cultured in vitro. These receptors came from a human donor in good health.

Here the CDR3 reads CASSYSGDNQPQHF. The CDR3 DNA follows: TGTGCCAGCAGTTACTCAGGAGACAATCAGCCCCAGCATTTT. V usage is TRBV6-5 and J usage is TRBJ1-5; D not resolved. Trimming left V 0 bases short and J 3 bases short, with 6 bases between. CDR1 and CDR2 from the germline V gene are MNHEY and SVGAGI. This CDR3 region has 14 residues.

This chain links TRBV6-5 with TRBJ2-5; tentatively, D is TRBD1 or TRBD2 (6 bases each). Germline V gene sequence: CDR1 MNHEY, CDR2 SVGAGI. V dropped 4 bases and J dropped 4 bases, with 16 bases sitting between them. CDR3 length: 15 amino acids. DNA for the CDR3: TGTGCCAGCAGTTCTAGGGGATGGGGGGCAGAGACCCAGTACTTC. It translates to CASSSRGWGAETQYF.

This clone was counted a single time. The gene calls are TRBV7-8 and TRBJ1-1; unclear D gene. V shed 7 bases and J shed 1 base, with 10 bases lying between them. Germline V CDR1 and CDR2: SGHVS, FQNEAQ. CDR3 length equals 13 residues. CDR3 protein: CASTITTNTEAFF. The CDR3 nucleotides read TGTGCCAGCACTATAACAACGAACACTGAAGCTTTCTTT.

This clone was observed a few times. Other DNA sequences in this specimen translate into the identical CDR3. The CDR3 loop is CASSPQGGRQETQYF. The CDR3 DNA is TGTGCCAGCAGCCCACAAGGAGGGCGCCAAGAGACCCAGTACTTC. The genes are TRBV7-7 and TRBJ2-5, with D possibly TRBD2 on 6 matching bases. This CDR3 comprises 15 residues. The ends were cut back, 5 bases at V and 1 base at J, with 14 bases in the middle. The V gene's germline CDR1 is SSHAT and CDR2 FNYEAQ (reference sequence).

The chain combines TRBV4-3 with TRBJ2-5; D is unresolved. Trimming removed 4 bases from V and 5 bases from J, with 11 bases in between. The CDR3 extends over 13 amino acids. The germline CDR1 and CDR2 sequences are LGHNA and YSLEER. CDR3 region: CASSRLPGETQYF. CDR3 in DNA: TGCGCCAGCAGCCGCCTCCCCGGGGAGACCCAGTACTTC.